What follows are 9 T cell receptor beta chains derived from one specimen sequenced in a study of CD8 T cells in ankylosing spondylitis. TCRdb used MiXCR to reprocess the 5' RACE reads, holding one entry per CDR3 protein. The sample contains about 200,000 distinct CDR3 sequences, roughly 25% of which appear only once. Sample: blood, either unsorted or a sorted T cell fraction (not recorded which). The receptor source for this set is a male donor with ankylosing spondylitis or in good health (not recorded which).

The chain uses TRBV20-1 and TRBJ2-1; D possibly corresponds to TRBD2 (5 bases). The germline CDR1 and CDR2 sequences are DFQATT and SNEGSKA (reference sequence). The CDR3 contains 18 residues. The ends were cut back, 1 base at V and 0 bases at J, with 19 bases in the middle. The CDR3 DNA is TGCAGTGCTAGAGGAAGACTATGGTCCTCGAGCTCCTACAATGAGCAGTTCTTC. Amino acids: CSARGRLWSSSSYNEQFF.

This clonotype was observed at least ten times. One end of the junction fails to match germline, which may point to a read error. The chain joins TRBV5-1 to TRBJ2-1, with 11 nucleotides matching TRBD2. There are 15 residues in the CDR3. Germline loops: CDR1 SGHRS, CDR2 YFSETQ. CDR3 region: CASSPGTSGYNEQFF. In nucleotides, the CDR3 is TGTGCCAGCAGCCCCGGGACTAGCGGTTACAATGAGCAGTTCTTC.

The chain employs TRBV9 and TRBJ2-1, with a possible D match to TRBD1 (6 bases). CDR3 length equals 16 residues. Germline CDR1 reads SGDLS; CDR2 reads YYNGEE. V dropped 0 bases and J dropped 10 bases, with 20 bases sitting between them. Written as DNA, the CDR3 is TGTGCCAGCAGCGTAGATCCGGGCGCGAGGGGGATGGAGCAGTTCTTC. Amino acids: CASSVDPGARGMEQFF.

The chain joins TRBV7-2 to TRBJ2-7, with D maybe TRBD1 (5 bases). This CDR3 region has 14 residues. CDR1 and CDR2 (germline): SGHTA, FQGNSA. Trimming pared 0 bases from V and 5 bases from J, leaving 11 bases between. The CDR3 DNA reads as TGTGCCAGCAGCTTAGCACAGGTAAAAAACGAGCAGTACTTC. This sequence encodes CASSLAQVKNEQYF.

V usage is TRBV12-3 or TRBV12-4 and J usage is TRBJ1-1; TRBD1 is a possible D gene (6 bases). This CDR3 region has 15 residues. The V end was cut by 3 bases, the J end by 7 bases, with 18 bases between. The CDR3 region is CASSLWEGGMSEAFF. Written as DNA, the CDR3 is TGTGCCAGCAGTTTGTGGGAAGGGGGTATGAGTGAAGCTTTCTTT.

DNA of the CDR3: TGTGCCAGCTCATCGACAGTTTCCTATGGCTACACCTTC. This translates into CASSSTVSYGYTF. V and J are TRBV18 and TRBJ1-2, with D tentatively TRBD1 (5 bases). The ends were cut back, 5 bases at V and 4 bases at J, with 11 bases in the middle. The CDR3 contains 13 residues. Germline V lookup: CDR1 KGHSH, CDR2 LQKENI.

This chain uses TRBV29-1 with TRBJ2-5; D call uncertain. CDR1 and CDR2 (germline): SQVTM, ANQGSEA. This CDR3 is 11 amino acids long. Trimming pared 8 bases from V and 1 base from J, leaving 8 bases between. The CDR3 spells CSPGTQETQYF. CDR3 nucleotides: TGCAGCCCCGGTACCCAAGAGACCCAGTACTTC.

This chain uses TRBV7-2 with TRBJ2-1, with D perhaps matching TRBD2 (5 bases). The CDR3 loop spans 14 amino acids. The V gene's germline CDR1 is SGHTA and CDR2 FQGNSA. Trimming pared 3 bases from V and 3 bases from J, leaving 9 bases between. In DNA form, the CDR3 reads TGTGCCAGCAGCTTTATTGGAGGCTACAATGAGCAGTTCTTC. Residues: CASSFIGGYNEQFF.

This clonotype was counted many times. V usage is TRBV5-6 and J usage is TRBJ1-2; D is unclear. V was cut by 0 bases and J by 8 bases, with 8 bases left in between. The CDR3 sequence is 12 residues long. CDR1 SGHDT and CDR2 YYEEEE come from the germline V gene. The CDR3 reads CASSLARGGYTF. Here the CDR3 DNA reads TGTGCCAGCAGCTTGGCCCGGGGAGGCTACACCTTC.